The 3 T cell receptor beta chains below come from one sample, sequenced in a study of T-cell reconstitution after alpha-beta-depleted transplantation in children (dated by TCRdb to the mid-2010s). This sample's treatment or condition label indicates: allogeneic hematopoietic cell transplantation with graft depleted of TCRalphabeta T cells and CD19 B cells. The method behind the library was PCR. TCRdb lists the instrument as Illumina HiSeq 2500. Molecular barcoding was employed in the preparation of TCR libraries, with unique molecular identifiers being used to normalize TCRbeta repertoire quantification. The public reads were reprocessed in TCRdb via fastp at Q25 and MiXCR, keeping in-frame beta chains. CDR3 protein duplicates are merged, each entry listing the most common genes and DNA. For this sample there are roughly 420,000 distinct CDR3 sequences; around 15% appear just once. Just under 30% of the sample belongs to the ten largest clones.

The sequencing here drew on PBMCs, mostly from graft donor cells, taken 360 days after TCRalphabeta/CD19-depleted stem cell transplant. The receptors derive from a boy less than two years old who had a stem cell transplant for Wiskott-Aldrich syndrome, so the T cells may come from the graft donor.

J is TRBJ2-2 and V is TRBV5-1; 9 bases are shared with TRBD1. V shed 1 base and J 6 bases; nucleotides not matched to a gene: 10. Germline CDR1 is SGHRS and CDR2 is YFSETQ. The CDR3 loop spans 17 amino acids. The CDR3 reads CASSLHPGQGFAGELFF. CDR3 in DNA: TGCGCCAGCAGCTTGCACCCGGGACAGGGTTTCGCCGGGGAGCTGTTTTTT.

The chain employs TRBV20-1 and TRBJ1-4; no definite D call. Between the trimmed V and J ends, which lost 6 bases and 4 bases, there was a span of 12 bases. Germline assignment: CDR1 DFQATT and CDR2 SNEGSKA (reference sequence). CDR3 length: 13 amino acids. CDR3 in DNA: TGCAGTGCCAACGACCACGTTAATGAAAAACTGTTTTTT. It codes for CSANDHVNEKLFF.

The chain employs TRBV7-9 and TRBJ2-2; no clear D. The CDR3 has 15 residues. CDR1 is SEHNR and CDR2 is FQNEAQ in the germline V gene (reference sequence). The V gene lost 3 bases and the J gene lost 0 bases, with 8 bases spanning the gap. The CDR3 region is CASSFDMPNTGELFF. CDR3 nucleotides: TGTGCCAGCAGCTTCGACATGCCGAACACCGGGGAGCTGTTTTTT. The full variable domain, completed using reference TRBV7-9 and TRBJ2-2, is DTGVSQNPRHKITKRGQNVTFRCDPISEHNRLYWYRQTLGQGPEFLTYFQNEAQLEKSRLLSDRFSAERPKGSFSTLEIQRTEQGDSAMYLCASSFDMPNTGELFFGEGSRLTVL.